What follows are 16 T cell receptor beta chains derived from one specimen sequenced in a study of T cells of healthy individuals. In TCRdb, the 5' RACE reads were re-called with MiXCR into one record per CDR3 protein. The sample shows around 80,000 distinct CDR3 sequences, roughly 5% of them seen only once. The receptors stem from a female donor in good health.

This clonotype occurred many times. The rearrangement joins TRBV7-2 to TRBJ2-3; D unresolved. The CDR3 is 14 residues long. From germline, CDR1 is SGHTA and CDR2 FQGNSA. V gave up 5 bases and J gave up 0 bases, with 9 bases separating them. The CDR3 sequence is CASSTTTSTDTQYF. In DNA form, the CDR3 reads TGTGCCAGCAGCACGACAACTAGCACAGATACGCAGTATTTT. The full variable domain, in which reference TRBV7-2 and TRBJ2-3 provide the parts outside the CDR3, is GAGVSQSPSNKVTEKGKDVELRCDPISGHTALYWYRQSLGQGLEFLIYFQGNSAPDKSGLPSDRFSAERTGGSVSTLTIQRTQQEDSAVYLCASSTTTSTDTQYFGPGTRLTVL.

Many counts were recorded for this clonotype. V is TRBV25-1 and J is TRBJ2-1; a weak D match, TRBD1 (5 bases). This CDR3 has 13 residues. Germline values: CDR1 MGHDK, CDR2 SYGVNS. The ends were cut back, 7 bases at V and 8 bases at J, with 15 bases in the middle. The CDR3 sequence: CASKGYRGDEQFF. CDR3 nucleotide sequence: TGTGCCAGCAAGGGGTACCGAGGCGATGAGCAGTTCTTC.

The sample holds many counts of this clonotype. This rearrangement joins TRBV27 to TRBJ2-1, with D maybe TRBD2 (6 bases). V lost 5 bases and J lost 6, with 17 bases in between. The CDR3 sequence is 15 residues long. Looked up from germline, CDR1 is MNHEY and CDR2 is SMNVEV (reference sequence). CDR3 nucleotide sequence: TGTGCCAGCAGTCCCGGACTACCCTCCACCAATGAGCAGTTCTTC. Its translation: CASSPGLPSTNEQFF.

Worth noting for this clonotype: One end of the junction does not line up with germline, which may come from a read error. The V call is TRBV12-3 or TRBV12-4, the J call TRBJ2-1, with 12 bases matching TRBD2. The CDR3 totals 12 residues. This CDR3 is CASSSRTSGIFF. Written as DNA, the CDR3 is TGTGCCAGCAGTTCCAGGACTAGCGGGATTTTTTTC.

Many counts were recorded for this clonotype. This CDR3 is CSAGTKSGDEQFF. The DNA for the CDR3 is TGCAGTGCTGGGACAAAATCAGGGGATGAGCAGTTCTTC. This chain joins TRBV20-1 and TRBJ2-1, with a weak D call TRBD1 (6 bases). The CDR3 extends over 13 amino acids. V lost 5 bases and J lost 8, with 16 bases in between. The germline CDR1 and CDR2 sequences are DFQATT and SNEGSKA (reference sequence).

V gene TRBV6-5 combines with J gene TRBJ1-2; 9 bases are a match to TRBD1. In germline, CDR1 is MNHEY, CDR2 SVGAGI. The CDR3 runs 14 residues. J gave up 5 bases and V 4 bases, and 5 bases lay outside the gene matches. The DNA for the CDR3 is TGTGCCAGCAGTTCATCCGGGACAGGGTATGGCTACACCTTC. Protein sequence: CASSSSGTGYGYTF.

This clonotype was seen many times. J is TRBJ2-2 and V is TRBV7-9; 7 bases align to TRBD1. CDR1 and CDR2 (germline): SEHNR, FQNEAQ (reference sequence). J gave up 3 bases and V 4 bases, and 11 bases lay outside the gene matches. The length of the CDR3 is 17 residues. The DNA of the CDR3 is TGTGCCAGCAGCTACCATTCCGGGACAGCTTACACCGGGGAGCTGTTTTTT. Translation gives CASSYHSGTAYTGELFF.

This clonotype was counted at least ten times. The rearrangement uses TRBV27 and TRBJ2-2, with D perhaps matching TRBD1 or TRBD2 (5 bases each). CDR3 size: 16 residues. Looked up from germline, CDR1 is MNHEY and CDR2 is SMNVEV (reference sequence). Deletions cut 0 bases from V and 5 bases from J, with 13 bases between. The DNA of the CDR3 is TGTGCCAGCAGTTTATCTGGGGGAGTTCGGACCGGGGAGCTGTTTTTT. This gives the protein CASSLSGGVRTGELFF.

This clonotype has at least ten counts. The chain carries TRBV7-8 and TRBJ2-1, with D hard to call. V lost 1 base and J lost 7, with 14 bases in between. The CDR3 consists of 15 residues. CDR1 is SGHVS and CDR2 is FQNEAQ in the germline V gene. The CDR3 region is CASSLGSGPANEQFF. In DNA, the CDR3 is TGTGCCAGCAGCTTAGGTTCAGGACCTGCGAATGAGCAGTTCTTC.

This clonotype appeared many times. The gene calls are TRBV7-2 and TRBJ2-2, with D possibly matching TRBD1 (6 bases). The CDR3 length is 16 residues. The germline V gene encodes CDR1 SGHTA and CDR2 FQGNSA. The V end was cut by 7 bases, the J end by 4 bases, with 19 bases between. In DNA, the CDR3 is TGTGCCAGCAAGCTTAACCCAGGGACATCCACCGGGGAGCTGTTTTTT. Translation: CASKLNPGTSTGELFF.

This clonotype was seen only a few times. The genes are TRBV20-1 and TRBJ1-1; D remains ambiguous. Germline CDR1 and CDR2: DFQATT and SNEGSKA (reference sequence). The CDR3 extends over 14 amino acids. The CDR3 nucleotides read TGCAGCGCCCTGCCGTCCCTGGGGAACACTGAAGCTTTCTTT. Translated: CSALPSLGNTEAFF.

This clonotype has at least ten counts. The V and J genes are TRBV5-1 and TRBJ2-3, with D unclear. Germline V lookup: CDR1 SGHRS, CDR2 YFSETQ. The germline V and J ends were trimmed by 7 bases and 0 bases, with 18 bases remaining between them. The CDR3 extends over 16 amino acids. The DNA for the CDR3 is TGCGCCAGCTCTCCCCGGGTACAGCTAAGCACAGATACGCAGTATTTT. This encodes CASSPRVQLSTDTQYF.

V gene TRBV5-8 combines with J gene TRBJ2-1; 13 nucleotides align to TRBD2. The CDR3 runs to 15 residues. Germline values: CDR1 SGHTS, CDR2 YDEGEE. V dropped 2 bases and J dropped 9; count of bases not matched to a gene: 5. The CDR3 spells CASSFGTSGMIEQFF. The CDR3 DNA sequence: TGTGCCAGCAGCTTCGGGACTAGCGGGATGATTGAGCAGTTCTTC.

This clonotype was seen repeatedly, ten times or more. CDR3 region: CASSPSGRETSEQYF. In DNA form, the CDR3 reads TGTGCCAGCAGCCCCAGTGGGAGGGAAACTAGCGAGCAGTACTTC. The chain employs TRBV6-2 or TRBV6-3 and TRBJ2-7; 7 nucleotides agree with TRBD2. The length of the CDR3 is 15 residues. The V and J ends lost 6 bases and 6 bases, in that order; junction bases with no gene match: 14. CDR1 MNHEY and CDR2 SVGEGT come from the germline V gene.

This clonotype appeared many times. The chain couples TRBV5-1 to TRBJ1-6, with 7 positions matching TRBD1. The CDR3 has 16 residues. The junction had 13 bases not matched to a gene; V was cut back by 4 bases and J by 9 bases. CDR1 SGHRS and CDR2 YFSETQ come from the germline V gene. The CDR3 loop reads CASSLNTGQAASPLHF. CDR3 in DNA: TGCGCCAGCAGCCTAAATACTGGACAGGCCGCTTCACCCCTCCACTTT. Full variable domain (rest looked up from reference TRBV5-1 and TRBJ1-6): KAGVTQTPRYLIKTRGQQVTLSCSPISGHRSVSWYQQTPGQGLQFLFEYFSETQRNKGNFPGRFSGRQFSNSRSEMNVSTLELGDSALYLCASSLNTGQAASPLHFGNGTRLTVT.

This clonotype was picked up a small number of times. The chain joins TRBV20-1 to TRBJ1-1; a weak D match, TRBD1 (5 bases). V was clipped by 3 bases and J by 0 bases, with 8 bases between them. The CDR3 contains 13 residues. The germline CDR1 and CDR2 sequences are DFQATT and SNEGSKA (reference sequence). The CDR3 protein is CSASLTVNTEAFF. The CDR3 DNA reads as TGCAGTGCTAGCTTGACAGTGAACACTGAAGCTTTCTTT.